The source of this T cell receptor (beta chain) is a study of blood T cell repertoires in COVID-19. Study as a whole: PBMCs, B-cell-depleted T cells, or T cells provided the cDNA or gDNA that made up the material.

Authors' processing steps: Reference gene primers were amplified, and this amplification served to estimate nucleated cell counts. Measured with immunoSEQ multiplex PCR; TCRdb has only the in-frame clones, and not every one. V and J calls and clone size are copied from that table; D and trimming were computed from the DNA. The sample lists about 140,000 clones, over 80% occurring once. This clone was found a few times. Material: peripheral blood. The clonotype originates from a human donor in a cohort sampled during active COVID-19.

CDR3 in amino acids: CASSATNYNEQFF. DNA of the CDR3: TGTGCCAGCAGCGCCACTAACTACAATGAGCAGTTCTTC. The chain has TRBV7-3 and TRBJ2-1; D gene ambiguous. The V end lost 5 bases, the J end lost 3 bases, and 8 bases lay between the germline ends. The germline CDR1 and CDR2 sequences are SGHTA and FQGTGA. The CDR3 runs to 13 residues.